Listed below are T cell receptor beta chains from one sample, sequenced in a study of human T cells and chemical hapten exposure. From the RACE reads, TCRdb called clonotypes with MiXCR, one entry per CDR3 protein. The sample includes around 360,000 distinct CDR3 sequences, around 6% of them seen just once. The sequencing here drew on whole blood, taken in connection with sensitization to the hapten diphenylcyclopropenone (DPC). The receptors here all came from a woman aged 18-29 years with alopecia areata. Some clones in this sample may be carry-over from other donors' samples. CDR3s include the opening cysteine and the closing phenylalanine or tryptophan. Fields, in order: V gene, J gene, D gene, clone size, CDR3 protein, CDR3 DNA. The D gene is left open where the match is weak. A clone size is listed for some rows: how often the clone was seen (once, few, many), or a class if it is expanded.

TRBV27	TRBJ1-1	-	many	CASRTETGDEVTEAFF	TGTGCCAGCAGGACCGAAACGGGGGACGAAGTCACTGAAGCTTTCTTT
TRBV7-9	TRBJ2-5	TRBD1	-	CASSRDRPGEETQYF	TGTGCCAGCAGCCGGGACAGGCCCGGGGAAGAGACCCAGTACTTC
TRBV4-2	TRBJ2-5	TRBD2	few	CASSPSGALQETQYF	TGTGCCAGCAGCCCTAGCGGGGCCCTCCAAGAGACCCAGTACTTC
TRBV7-8	TRBJ1-4	-	many	CASRERGRTNEKLFF	TGTGCCAGCAGAGAGAGGGGACGGACTAATGAAAAACTGTTTTTT
TRBV18	TRBJ1-5	TRBD1	few	CASSPLQGEGGQPQHF	TGTGCCAGCTCACCTCTACAGGGGGAAGGAGGGCAGCCCCAGCATTTT
TRBV5-4	TRBJ1-1	-	-	CASSFKGMGTEAFF	TGTGCCAGCAGCTTTAAAGGGATGGGCACTGAAGCTTTCTTT
TRBV7-2	TRBJ1-1	-	-	CASIPSYGTGEAFF	TGTGCCAGCATCCCTTCCTACGGGACGGGTGAAGCTTTCTTT
TRBV4-3	TRBJ1-6	TRBD1	many	CASSRQPGTADNSPLHF	TGCGCCAGCAGCCGGCAGCCCGGGACAGCAGATAATTCACCCCTCCACTTT
TRBV4-2	TRBJ2-3	-	few	CASSQDWESTDTQYF	TGTGCCAGCAGCCAAGATTGGGAAAGCACAGATACGCAGTATTTT
TRBV3-1	TRBJ1-1	TRBD1	-	CASSQDYRGEAFF	TGTGCCAGCAGCCAAGACTACAGGGGTGAAGCTTTCTTT
TRBV7-7	TRBJ1-1	-	few	CASSSQAGAEAFF	TGTGCTAGCAGCTCCCAGGCAGGGGCGGAAGCTTTCTTT
TRBV12-3/TRBV12-4	TRBJ2-1	-	many	CASKGTEQFF	TGTGCCAGCAAGGGAACTGAGCAGTTCTTC
TRBV6-2/TRBV6-3	TRBJ2-3	-	many	CASSYGLNTYTQYF	TGTGCCAGCAGTTACGGATTGAACACATATACGCAGTATTTT
TRBV21-1	TRBJ2-6	-	-	CASNDSGVGANVLTF	TGTGCCAGCAACGATTCAGGGGTCGGGGCCAACGTCCTGACTTTC
TRBV4-3	TRBJ1-6	TRBD1	many	CASSQESKTGSYNSPLHF	TGCGCCAGCAGCCAAGAATCAAAGACAGGGTCCTATAATTCACCCCTCCACTTT
TRBV6-5	TRBJ2-1	-	few	CASSYSSGMEFNEQFF	TGTGCCAGCAGTTACTCCTCGGGTATGGAATTCAATGAGCAGTTCTTC
TRBV28	TRBJ1-5	-	-	CASSLAMDYQPQHF	TGTGCCAGCAGTTTAGCCATGGACTATCAGCCCCAGCATTTT
TRBV18	TRBJ2-3	-	-	CASSRQRTSTDTQYF	TGTGCCAGCTCACGCCAGAGAACTAGCACAGATACGCAGTATTTT
TRBV12-3/TRBV12-4	TRBJ2-1	-	few	CASSLEGRKQFF	TGTGCCAGCAGTTTGGAGGGGAGGAAGCAGTTCTTC
TRBV6-2/TRBV6-3	TRBJ2-7	-	-	CASSVDPAYEQYF	TGTGCCAGCAGTGTTGACCCAGCCTACGAGCAGTACTTC
TRBV7-9	TRBJ1-2	-	many	CASSDNRDGYTF	TGTGCCAGCTCAGATAACAGGGATGGCTACACCTTC
TRBV3-1	TRBJ2-7	TRBD1	many	CASSLDRAYSYEQYF	TGTGCCAGCAGCCTTGACAGGGCCTACTCCTACGAGCAGTACTTC
TRBV9	TRBJ2-3	-	-	CASSVVWRSDTQYF	TGTGCCAGCAGCGTAGTGTGGAGGTCTGATACGCAGTATTTT
TRBV6-6	TRBJ1-2	-	few	CASSTRDFWGADYGYTF	TGTGCCAGCAGCACCCGTGACTTTTGGGGGGCTGACTATGGCTACACCTTC
TRBV18	TRBJ1-1	TRBD1	-	CAGNSGTGDTEAFF	TGTGCCGGGAATAGCGGGACAGGGGACACTGAAGCTTTCTTT
TRBV7-9	TRBJ2-3	TRBD2	-	CASSPRLAGGSRATDTQYF	TGTGCCAGCAGCCCCAGACTAGCGGGGGGTTCTAGGGCCACAGATACGCAGTATTTT
TRBV20-1	TRBJ2-3	-	few	CSASAAHSGTQYF	TGCAGTGCTAGCGCAGCCCACAGCGGTACGCAGTATTTT
TRBV3-1	TRBJ2-6	-	many	CASSQVGRGGISGANVLTF	TGTGCCAGCAGCCAAGTCGGTCGAGGAGGGATCTCTGGGGCCAACGTCCTGACTTTC
TRBV25-1	TRBJ1-2	TRBD1	many	CASSSRGTAYGYTF	TGTGCCAGCAGTTCAAGGGGGACAGCTTATGGCTACACCTTC
TRBV4-2	TRBJ2-3	TRBD2	-	CASSQVPSGGTDTQYF	TGTGCCAGCAGCCAAGTCCCTAGCGGGGGCACAGATACGCAGTATTTT
TRBV12-3/TRBV12-4	TRBJ1-4	-	few	CASSQQGGATNEKLFF	TGTGCCAGCAGCCAACAGGGAGGCGCAACTAATGAAAAACTGTTTTTT
TRBV27	TRBJ1-1	-	few	CASSLSGRVTEAFF	TGTGCCAGCAGTTTATCTGGCAGGGTCACTGAAGCTTTCTTT
TRBV5-6	TRBJ2-1	-	few	CASSPSASNNEQFF	TGTGCCAGCAGCCCCAGCGCCTCCAACAATGAGCAGTTCTTC
TRBV18	TRBJ1-5	-	many	CASSPPVRNQPQHF	TGTGCCAGCTCACCACCCGTCAGAAATCAGCCCCAGCATTTT
TRBV2	TRBJ2-1	TRBD1	many	CASSPTGDEQFF	TGTGCCAGCAGCCCCACAGGGGATGAGCAGTTCTTC
TRBV11-1	TRBJ2-3	-	many	CASGGSNSVTDTQYF	TGTGCCAGCGGCGGTAGTAACAGCGTGACAGATACGCAGTATTTT
TRBV7-6	TRBJ2-1	TRBD2	many	CASRKGLADYNEQFF	TGTGCCAGCAGGAAGGGACTAGCGGACTACAATGAGCAGTTCTTC
TRBV27	TRBJ1-2	TRBD1	many	CASSPLSDRLNYGYTF	TGTGCCAGCAGTCCCTTATCGGACAGGTTGAACTATGGCTACACCTTC
TRBV5-1	TRBJ1-2	-	-	CASSFTTPIWGYGYTF	TGCGCCAGCAGCTTTACCACCCCTATTTGGGGCTATGGCTACACCTTC
TRBV5-6	TRBJ2-7	-	few	CASSFGHGPYEQYF	TGTGCCAGCAGCTTTGGACACGGACCCTACGAGCAGTACTTC
TRBV6-5	TRBJ2-5	-	few	CASSYGERHARQETQYF	TGTGCCAGCAGTTACGGGGAACGGCATGCCCGCCAAGAGACCCAGTACTTC